One sample yielded the 14 T cell receptor beta chains listed below, sequenced in a study of cytomegalovirus exposure and HLA in healthy donors. With 60 Vbeta and 13 Jbeta primers, the PCR was carried out. Some clones are missing from TCRdb's copy, which holds only in-frame ones; the method was immunoSEQ multiplex PCR. This table holds more than 150,000 clones, approximately 81% found once. Sequencing was performed on PBMCs. Receptors were obtained from a man in his fifties or sixties in good health and CMV-seronegative.

The V gene is TRBV12-5, the J gene TRBJ1-2; 12 positions agree with TRBD1. Germline CDR1 and CDR2: LGHNT and FRNRAP. Trimming cost V 4 bases and J 3 bases; bases outside gene matches: 3. The CDR3 is 15 residues long. The DNA for the CDR3 is TGTGCTAGTGGTTCTGGGACAGGGGGCTACTATGGCTACACCTTC. Translation gives CASGSGTGGYYGYTF.

The chain uses TRBV7-2 and TRBJ2-2; 7 bases line up with TRBD2. CDR1 and CDR2 (germline): SGHTA, FQGNSA. J lost 4 bases, V lost 6 bases, and 8 bases had no gene match. The CDR3 is 15 residues long. As DNA, the CDR3 is TGTGCCAGCAGTACGGAGGGAGGGTTCACCGGGGAGCTGTTTTTT. This translates into CASSTEGGFTGELFF.

V is TRBV18 and J is TRBJ1-1; possible D gene TRBD1, 5 bases. CDR1 and CDR2 (germline): KGHSH, LQKENI. V shed 3 bases and J shed 1 base, with 12 bases lying between them. The CDR3 runs to 15 residues. Here the CDR3 DNA reads TGTGCCAGCTCACCTCCGGGACTCCCGAACACTGAAGCTTTCTTT. The encoded protein is CASSPPGLPNTEAFF.

V gene TRBV5-1 combines with J gene TRBJ2-1; 8 nucleotides agree with TRBD2. V lost 5 bases, J lost 6 bases, and 10 bases stayed unmatched. The CDR3 is 15 residues long. The germline gives CDR1 SGHRS, CDR2 YFSETQ. CDR3 DNA sequence: TGCGCCAGCAGTCCTGTTAGCGGGGCCCTCAATGAGCAGTTCTTC. The encoded protein is CASSPVSGALNEQFF.

A single count supports this clone. The chain is built from TRBV5-6 and TRBJ1-1; the D is unclear. CDR3 size: 13 residues. Trimming removed 5 bases at V and 0 bases at J, with 8 bases between. The germline V gene encodes CDR1 SGHDT and CDR2 YYEEEE. CDR3 in amino acids: CASSPGLNTEAFF. The CDR3 coding sequence is TGTGCCAGCAGTCCGGGGTTGAACACTGAAGCTTTCTTT.

The gene calls are TRBV30 and TRBJ1-1; 7 bases are a match to TRBD1. This CDR3 has 15 amino acids. Germline V lookup: CDR1 GTSNPN, CDR2 SVGIG (reference sequence). V shed 8 bases, J shed 4 bases, and the junction held 16 bases outside the gene matches. The DNA of the CDR3 is TGTGCCAGACGGGAGGGGGCAAGGTATGGCACTGAAGCTTTCTTT. This encodes CARREGARYGTEAFF. Complete variable domain (other parts from reference TRBV30 and TRBJ1-1): SQTIHQWPATLVQPVGSPLSLECTVEGTSNPNLYWYRQAAGRGLQLLFYSVGIGQISSEVPQNLSASRPQDRQFILSSKKLLLSDSGFYLCARREGARYGTEAFFGQGTRLTVV.

The chain combines TRBV2 with TRBJ1-5, with TRBD1 as a possible D gene (5 bases). V was cut by 7 bases and J by 4 bases, with 14 bases left in between. Germline V gene lookup returns CDR1 SNHLY and CDR2 FYNNEI. The CDR3 is made up of 14 amino acids. In DNA form, the CDR3 reads TGTGCCAGCAAAGGTACAGGCACAAATCAGCCCCAGCATTTT. It is translated as CASKGTGTNQPQHF.

This chain uses TRBV27 with TRBJ1-6; D ambiguous. Looked up from germline, CDR1 is MNHEY and CDR2 is SMNVEV (reference sequence). V was trimmed by 3 bases and J by 0 bases, leaving 6 bases between them. This CDR3 region has 15 residues. CDR3 sequence: CASSFESSYNSPLHF. The CDR3 nucleotides read TGTGCCAGCAGTTTCGAGAGCTCCTATAATTCACCCCTCCACTTT.

The chain combines TRBV7-9 with TRBJ1-2; D is undetermined. Looked up from germline, CDR1 is SEHNR and CDR2 is FQNEAQ (reference sequence). Trimming removed 3 bases at V and 4 bases at J, with 12 bases between. The CDR3 consists of 14 residues. The CDR3 DNA is TGTGCCAGCAGCTTTAGCATGATGAGCTATGGCTACACCTTC. Translation: CASSFSMMSYGYTF.

The CDR3 nucleotides read TGTGCCAGCAGCCCCGTGGGAGGGGAGACCCAGTACTTC. It specifies CASSPVGGETQYF. The chain combines TRBV5-8 with TRBJ2-5; 7 bases line up with TRBD2. The CDR3 extends over 13 amino acids. Looked up from germline, CDR1 is SGHTS and CDR2 is YDEGEE. The V segment lost 4 bases and the J segment 5 bases; nucleotides outside the gene matches: 5.

This rearrangement joins TRBV4-3 to TRBJ2-7; 8 bases align to TRBD2. Germline values: CDR1 LGHNA, CDR2 YSLEER. CDR3 length equals 15 residues. With 6 bases clipped from V and 3 bases from J, the junction kept 10 bases outside the gene matches. CDR3 in amino acids: CASRRGSGDDYEQYF. The DNA for the CDR3 is TGCGCCAGCAGGAGGGGTAGCGGGGACGACTACGAGCAGTACTTC.

The chain couples TRBV7-9 to TRBJ2-3; maybe TRBD1 (6 bases). From germline, CDR1 is SEHNR and CDR2 FQNEAQ (reference sequence). V was pared by 5 bases and J by 6 bases, with 15 bases between. The CDR3 totals 14 residues. CDR3 region: CASSPTGLRDTQYF. The CDR3 DNA is TGTGCCAGCAGCCCCACAGGGCTCAGGGATACGCAGTATTTT.

The genes are TRBV13 and TRBJ2-7; D is unclear. Germline-derived CDR1 and CDR2 are PRHDT and FYEKMQ (reference sequence). The germline V and J ends were trimmed by 0 bases and 6 bases, with 6 bases remaining between them. The CDR3 has 12 amino acids. CDR3 in amino acids: CASSLGLSEQYF. The CDR3 DNA follows: TGTGCCAGCAGCTTAGGACTGAGCGAGCAGTACTTC.

V usage is TRBV6-1 and J usage is TRBJ2-1; 10 bases align to TRBD1. The V gene end was trimmed by 0 bases and the J gene end by 6 bases; junction bases not matched to a gene: 5. From germline, CDR1 is MNHNS and CDR2 SASEGT. The CDR3 contains 16 residues. The CDR3 DNA reads as TGTGCCAGCAGTGAAGCCATACGGGACAGGGGCAATGAGCAGTTCTTC. As protein: CASSEAIRDRGNEQFF.